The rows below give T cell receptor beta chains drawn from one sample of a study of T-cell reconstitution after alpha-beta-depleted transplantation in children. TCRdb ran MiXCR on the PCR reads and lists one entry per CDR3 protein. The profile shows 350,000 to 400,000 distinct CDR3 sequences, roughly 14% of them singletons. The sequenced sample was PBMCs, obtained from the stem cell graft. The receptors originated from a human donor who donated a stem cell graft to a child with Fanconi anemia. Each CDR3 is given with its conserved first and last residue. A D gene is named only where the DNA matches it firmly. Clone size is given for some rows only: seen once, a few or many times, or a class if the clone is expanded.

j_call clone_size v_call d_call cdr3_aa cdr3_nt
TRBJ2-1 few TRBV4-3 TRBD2 CASSQLGTREFFF TGCGCCAGCAGCCAACTCGGGACTAGGGAATTTTTCTTC
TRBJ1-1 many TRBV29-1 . CSVEALQGMRAFF TGCAGCGTTGAAGCTCTCCAGGGCATGCGTGCTTTCTTT
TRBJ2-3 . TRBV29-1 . CSVPGSTDTQYF TGCAGCGTTCCAGGGAGCACAGATACGCAGTATTTT
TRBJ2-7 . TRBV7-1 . CAIGPGLSCSAQYF TGTGCCATCGGCCCCGGGCTCAGCTGCTCCGCGCAGTACTTC
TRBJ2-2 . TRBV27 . CASSFDGPGELFF TGTGCCAGCAGTTTTGACGGTCCGGGGGAGCTGTTTTTT
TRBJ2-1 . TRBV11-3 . CASSLDLVGHEGQFF TGTGCCAGCAGCTTAGATCTGGTGGGCCATGAGGGGCAGTTCTTC
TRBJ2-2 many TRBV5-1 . CASSLERTGANTGELFF TGCGCCAGCAGCTTGGAGCGCACAGGCGCGAACACCGGGGAGCTGTTTTTT
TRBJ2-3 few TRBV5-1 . CASSLGDLAPDTQYF TGCGCCAGCAGCTTGGGGGACTTAGCCCCAGATACGCAGTATTTT
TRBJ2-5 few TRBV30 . CAWGGETQYF TGTGCCTGGGGAGGAGAGACCCAGTACTTC
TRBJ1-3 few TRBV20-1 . CSAPQSSGNTIYF TGCAGTGCTCCCCAGAGCTCTGGAAACACCATATATTTT
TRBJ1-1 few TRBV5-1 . CASSLVGMNTEAFF TGCGCCAGCAGCTTGGTAGGGATGAACACTGAAGCTTTCTTT